Listed below are T cell receptor beta chains from one sample, sequenced in a study of cytomegalovirus exposure and HLA in healthy donors. Measured with immunoSEQ multiplex PCR; TCRdb has only the in-frame clones, and not every one. Found here are under 40,000 clones; the top ten clones hold 4.5% to 5.5%. The sample taken for sequencing was PBMCs. The receptors stem from a female donor in good health and CMV-seronegative. The CDR3 runs from the conserved cysteine through the conserved F or W. A D gene is named only where the DNA matches it firmly. Clone size is not always given. Where it is, it says once, few, many or a class for expanded clones.

>NA|NA|TRBJ1-4|TRBV9
TGTGCCAGCAGCGGTAGTTACAGCAAAGGTGAAAAACTGTTTTTT
CASSGSYSKGEKLFF
>NA|NA|TRBJ2-7|TRBV6-5
TGTGCCAGCAGTTACTCGAGACAGTTCTACGAGCAGTACTTC
CASSYSRQFYEQYF
>TRBD1|NA|TRBJ1-2|TRBV6-5
TGTGCCAGCAGTTTAACAGGGGGTTATGGCTACACCTTC
CASSLTGGYGYTF
>TRBD1|NA|TRBJ1-1|TRBV12-5
TGTGCTAGTGGTTTGGTAGACCCCACGGAAGGGGGCAATGAAGCTTTCTTT
CASGLVDPTEGGNEAFF
>NA|NA|TRBJ2-2|TRBV11-3
TGTGCCAGCAGTCCAAACCCGGTTGAAACCGGGGAGCTGTTTTTT
CASSPNPVETGELFF
>NA|NA|TRBJ2-7|TRBV18
TGTGCCAGCTCACCAGGTCAGTGGAGCACCTACGAGCAGTACTTC
CASSPGQWSTYEQYF
>TRBD1|NA|TRBJ1-2|TRBV7-9
TGTGCCAGCAGCTTAGGGACAGGGGGGGACTATGGCTACACCTTC
CASSLGTGGDYGYTF
>NA|NA|TRBJ2-2|TRBV15
TGTGCCACCAGCAGAGATCTCGAGGCCACCGGGGAGCTGTTTTTT
CATSRDLEATGELFF
>NA|NA|TRBJ1-5|TRBV5-8
TGTGCCAGCAGCTTGGCCCGGGCCCAGCATTTT
CASSLARAQHF
>TRBD2|NA|TRBJ2-7|TRBV28
TGTGCCAGCAGTTTATTGACTAGCGTCGGGTACGAGCAGTACTTC
CASSLLTSVGYEQYF
>TRBD2|NA|TRBJ2-7|TRBV29-1
TGCAGCGTCCTGGGGGGGACTGGATCCTACGAGCAGTACTTC
CSVLGGTGSYEQYF
>NA|NA|TRBJ2-1|TRBV5-4
TGTGCCAGCAGCTTCGGGGGACAGATATACAATGAGCAGTTCTTC
CASSFGGQIYNEQFF
>TRBD1|NA|TRBJ1-2|TRBV9
TGTGCCAGCAGCGCACCCTCGGGACAGGGCTTTGGTGGCTACACCTTC
CASSAPSGQGFGGYTF
>TRBD1|NA|TRBJ2-7|TRBV5-1
TGCGCCAGCCACGCCGGGACAGGAGCCTACGAGCAGTACTTC
CASHAGTGAYEQYF
>NA|NA|TRBJ1-1|TRBV4-3
TGCGCCAGCACGGGGAACACTGAAGCTTTCTTT
CASTGNTEAFF
>NA|NA|TRBJ2-7|TRBV28
TGTGCCAGCAGTTTGGCGGGGGCGGCCTACGAGCAGTACTTC
CASSLAGAAYEQYF
>NA|NA|TRBJ1-2|TRBV6-5
TGTGCCAGCATCGGGGTGCAGGGCTACACCTTC
CASIGVQGYTF
>TRBD1|NA|TRBJ2-7|TRBV5-1
TGCGCCAGCAGCGGGGATGGACAGGGTTACGAGCAGTACTTC
CASSGDGQGYEQYF
>TRBD2|NA|TRBJ2-3|TRBV4-2
TGTGCCAGCAGCAACGGACTAGCGGGTGCAGATACGCAGTATTTT
CASSNGLAGADTQYF
>TRBD1|NA|TRBJ2-6|TRBV5-4
TGTGCCAGCAGCTCGACAGGGCGCTCTGGGGCCAACGTCCTGACTTTC
CASSSTGRSGANVLTF
>NA|NA|TRBJ2-7|TRBV7-2
TGTGCCAGCAGCTTAAGGTCAGGAGGCCTTTACGAGCAGTACTTC
CASSLRSGGLYEQYF
>NA|NA|TRBJ1-3|TRBV9
TGTGCCAGCAGCGTGCTCGGTGGAACAGGGAGTGGAAACACCATATATTTT
CASSVLGGTGSGNTIYF
>NA|NA|TRBJ2-7|TRBV4-1
TGCGCCAGCAGCCACGCAGGGGAGCAGTACTTC
CASSHAGEQYF
>NA|NA|TRBJ2-2|TRBV5-5
TGTGCCAGCAGCGCCAAAGGGGCCGGGGAGCTGTTTTTT
CASSAKGAGELFF
>TRBD1|NA|TRBJ2-2|TRBV7-3
TGTGCCAGCAGCTTATGGGACAGGGGCACCGGGGAGCTGTTTTTT
CASSLWDRGTGELFF
>TRBD1|NA|TRBJ1-2|TRBV6-4
TGTGCCAGCAGTAACGACAGGGGACCACCTAACTATGGCTACACCTTC
CASSNDRGPPNYGYTF
>TRBD1|NA|TRBJ2-3|TRBV18
TGTGCCAGCTCAACCAGGGGGCCCACAGATACGCAGTATTTT
CASSTRGPTDTQYF
>NA|NA|TRBJ2-7|TRBV11-3
TGTGCCAGCAGCTTAGATCGGGGGATCTCTCGCGAGCAGTACTTC
CASSLDRGISREQYF
>NA|NA|TRBJ2-7|TRBV19
TGTGCCAGTAGTACCGGTTCCTACGAGCAGTACTTC
CASSTGSYEQYF
>TRBD1|NA|TRBJ2-6|TRBV19
TGTGCCAGTAGCGAATACAGGGGCTCTGGGGCCAACGTCCTGACTTTC
CASSEYRGSGANVLTF
>TRBD1|NA|TRBJ1-1|TRBV27
TGTGCCAGCAGTTCCGACAGGGGCTACATGAACACTGAAGCTTTCTTT
CASSSDRGYMNTEAFF
>TRBD1|NA|TRBJ2-3|TRBV19
TGTGCCAGTAAGTGGACAGGGGAATCCGATACGCAGTATTTT
CASKWTGESDTQYF
>TRBD1|NA|TRBJ1-2|TRBV19
TGTGCCAGTGGCCGGGACAGCAGTGGCTACACCTTC
CASGRDSSGYTF
>TRBD1|NA|TRBJ2-1|TRBV4-2
TGTGCCAGCAGCCAAGATCTAACAGGGGGCCTTGGGAATGAGCAGTTCTTC
CASSQDLTGGLGNEQFF
>TRBD1|NA|TRBJ1-4|TRBV5-1
TGCGCCAGCAGCACCGGGACAGGCATAAATGAAAAACTGTTTTTT
CASSTGTGINEKLFF
>TRBD1|NA|TRBJ2-7|TRBV19
TGTGCCAGTAGCCCGACAGGGATCGGTCAGTACTTC
CASSPTGIGQYF
>TRBD2|NA|TRBJ2-7|TRBV28
TGTGCCAGCAGTTCCCCCCCGGGAGGCACCTACGAGCAGTACTTC
CASSSPPGGTYEQYF
>TRBD2|NA|TRBJ2-1|TRBV2
TGTGCCAGCTCGGACGGGGGGTCGACCTACAATGAGCAGTTCTTC
CASSDGGSTYNEQFF
>TRBD2|NA|TRBJ2-1|TRBV5-1
TGCGCCAGCAGCTTTCAGGGTACAGCGGGGTCCTACAATGAGCAGTTCTTC
CASSFQGTAGSYNEQFF
>NA|NA|TRBJ1-5|TRBV9
TGTGCCAGCAGCGAGACGGGGATTGCTAGTCAGCCCCAGCATTTT
CASSETGIASQPQHF
>TRBD1|NA|TRBJ1-3|TRBV30
TGTGCCTGGAGTGGGACAGGCCCTGGAAACACCATATATTTT
CAWSGTGPGNTIYF
>NA|NA|TRBJ2-1|TRBV15
TGTGCCATGTCCCAGGGGCGGAACAATGAGCAGTTCTTC
CAMSQGRNNEQFF
>TRBD1|NA|TRBJ2-7|TRBV19
TGTGCCAGTAGTATCAAGACAGGGGGCGAGCAGTACTTC
CASSIKTGGEQYF
>TRBD2|NA|TRBJ2-3|TRBV6-6
TGTGCCAGCAGCCGGGGGGGCGGCACAGATACGCAGTATTTT
CASSRGGGTDTQYF
>NA|medium-sized|TRBJ2-1|TRBV7-9
TGTGCCAGCAGCATCTCGACGGGGGACAATGAGCAGTTCTTC
CASSISTGDNEQFF
>NA|NA|TRBJ2-7|TRBV5-6
TGTGCCAGCAGCTTGGTGCGGGATCGTAACCCCTACGAGCAGTACTTC
CASSLVRDRNPYEQYF
>NA|NA|TRBJ2-2|TRBV5-1
TGCGCCACTCTTGTCACTAGTTCCAGGAGCACCGGGGAGCTGTTTTTT
CATLVTSSRSTGELFF
>NA|NA|TRBJ1-1|TRBV9
TGTGCCAGCAGCGGCTGGGAGGGGAACACTGAAGCTTTCTTT
CASSGWEGNTEAFF
>TRBD1|NA|TRBJ2-7|TRBV6-5
TGTGCCAGCAAACCTTCGACAGGGACCACCTACGAGCAGTACTTC
CASKPSTGTTYEQYF
>NA|NA|TRBJ2-2|TRBV30
TGTGCCTGGAGGACAGTCACCGGGGAGCTGTTTTTT
CAWRTVTGELFF
>NA|NA|TRBJ1-2|TRBV30
TGTGCCTGGAGTGCTCTCAGGTCAGGTGGCTACACCTTC
CAWSALRSGGYTF
>TRBD1|NA|TRBJ2-1|TRBV2
TGTGCCAGCAGTGAGGACAGGGGAGGCAATGAGCAGTTCTTC
CASSEDRGGNEQFF
>NA|NA|TRBJ2-3|TRBV27
TGTGCCAGCAGCCTTACAGATACGCAGTATTTT
CASSLTDTQYF
>NA|NA|TRBJ1-5|TRBV28
TGTGCCAGCAGTCCCCTCGACAACCATAGCAATCAGCCCCAGCATTTT
CASSPLDNHSNQPQHF
>TRBD2|NA|TRBJ2-3|TRBV7-3
TGTGCCAGCAGCTACGGACTAGCGGGGGCAGATACGCAGTATTTT
CASSYGLAGADTQYF
>NA|NA|TRBJ1-1|TRBV19
TGTGCCAGTAGTACTCTTTTGAACACTGAAGCTTTCTTT
CASSTLLNTEAFF
>NA|NA|TRBJ1-2|TRBV2
TGTGCCAGTGGGGGGACCTATGGCTACACCTTC
CASGGTYGYTF
>NA|NA|TRBJ2-7|TRBV5-1
TGCGCCAGCAGCTTGGCCGCAGGGAACCCTTCCTACGAGCAGTACTTC
CASSLAAGNPSYEQYF
>NA|NA|TRBJ2-5|TRBV5-5
TGTGCCAGCAGCTCACTAGGGGGCAGCTCGGGGGAGCAGTACTTC
CASSSLGGSSGEQYF